The present entry profiles one T cell receptor beta chain with its context. The table came from immunoSEQ multiplex PCR; TCRdb's copy has only in-frame clones and leaves some out. The table has more than 9,500 clones, about 74% seen once. CDR3 size: 13 residues. Per germline, CDR1 MDHEN and CDR2 SYDVKM. V lost 4 bases and J lost 5; bases outside the gene matches: 3. These data originate in a study of T cells after somatic rescue of genetic block. The sequence came from a boy between 5 and 17 years old. The chain recombines TRBV28 with TRBJ1-2, with 8 bases matching TRBD1. The material sequenced was peripheral blood mononuclear cells (PBMCs). For the CDR3, the DNA is TGTGCCAGCAGTTCAGGGGGCGGGTATGGCTACACCTTC. Amino acid sequence: CASSSGGGYGYTF.